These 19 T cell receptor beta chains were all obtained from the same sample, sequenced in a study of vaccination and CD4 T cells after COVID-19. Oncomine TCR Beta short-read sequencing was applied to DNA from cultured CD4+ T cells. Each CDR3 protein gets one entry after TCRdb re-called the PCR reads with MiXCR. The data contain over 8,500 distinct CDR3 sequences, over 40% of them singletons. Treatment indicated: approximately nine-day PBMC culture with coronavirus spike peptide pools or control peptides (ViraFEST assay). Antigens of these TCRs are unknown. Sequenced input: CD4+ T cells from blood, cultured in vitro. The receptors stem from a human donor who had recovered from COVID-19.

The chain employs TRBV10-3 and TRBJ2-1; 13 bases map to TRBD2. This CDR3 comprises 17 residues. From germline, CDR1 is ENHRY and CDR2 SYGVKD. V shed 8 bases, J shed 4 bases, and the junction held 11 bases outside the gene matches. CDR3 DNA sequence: TGTGCCATCCAGAATCCGGGACTAGCGGGGACATACAATGAGCAGTTCTTC. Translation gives CAIQNPGLAGTYNEQFF.

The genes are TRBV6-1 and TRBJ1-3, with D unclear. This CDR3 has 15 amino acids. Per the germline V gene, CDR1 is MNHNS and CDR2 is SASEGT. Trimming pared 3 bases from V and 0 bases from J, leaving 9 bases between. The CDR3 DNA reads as TGTGCCAGCAGTGATTTCGGGTCCTCTGGAAACACCATATATTTT. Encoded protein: CASSDFGSSGNTIYF.

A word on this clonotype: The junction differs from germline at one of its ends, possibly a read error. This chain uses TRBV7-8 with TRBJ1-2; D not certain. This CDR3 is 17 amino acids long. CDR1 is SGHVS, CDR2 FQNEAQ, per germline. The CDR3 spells CAGSPRLGGSSNYGYTF. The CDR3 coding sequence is TGTGCCGGCAGCCCCCGGTTGGGAGGTTCGTCTAACTATGGCTACACCTTC.

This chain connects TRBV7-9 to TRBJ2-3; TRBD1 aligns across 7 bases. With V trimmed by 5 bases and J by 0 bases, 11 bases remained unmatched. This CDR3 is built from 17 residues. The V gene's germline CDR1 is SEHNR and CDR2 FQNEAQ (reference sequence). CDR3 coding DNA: TGTGCCAGCAGCCTGACTACCGGGACAGCTAGCACAGATACGCAGTATTTT. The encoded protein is CASSLTTGTASTDTQYF.

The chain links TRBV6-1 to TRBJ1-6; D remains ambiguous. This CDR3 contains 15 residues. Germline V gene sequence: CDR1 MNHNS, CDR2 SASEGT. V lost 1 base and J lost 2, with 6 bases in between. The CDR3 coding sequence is TGTGCCAGCAGTGAAGAAGGGACCTATAATTCACCCCTCCACTTT. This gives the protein CASSEEGTYNSPLHF.

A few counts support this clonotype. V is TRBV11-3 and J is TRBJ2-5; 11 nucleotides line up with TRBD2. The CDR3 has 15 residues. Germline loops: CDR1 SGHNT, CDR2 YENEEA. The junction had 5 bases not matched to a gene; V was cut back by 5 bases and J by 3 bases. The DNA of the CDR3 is TGTGCCAGCAGCCCCGGGACTAGCGGTGAAGAGACCCAGTACTTC. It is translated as CASSPGTSGEETQYF.

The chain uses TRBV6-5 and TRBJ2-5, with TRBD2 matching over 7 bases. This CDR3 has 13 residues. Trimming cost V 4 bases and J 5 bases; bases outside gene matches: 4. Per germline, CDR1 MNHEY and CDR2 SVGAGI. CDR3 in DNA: TGTGCCAGCAGTTCGGGGGGAACGGAGACCCAGTACTTC. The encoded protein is CASSSGGTETQYF.

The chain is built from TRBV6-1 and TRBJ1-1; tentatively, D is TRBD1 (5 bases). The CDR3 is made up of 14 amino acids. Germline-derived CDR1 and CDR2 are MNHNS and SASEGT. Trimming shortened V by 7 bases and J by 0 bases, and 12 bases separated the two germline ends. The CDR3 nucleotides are TGTGCCAGCACCAAAGACAGTTTGAACACTGAAGCTTTCTTT. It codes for CASTKDSLNTEAFF.

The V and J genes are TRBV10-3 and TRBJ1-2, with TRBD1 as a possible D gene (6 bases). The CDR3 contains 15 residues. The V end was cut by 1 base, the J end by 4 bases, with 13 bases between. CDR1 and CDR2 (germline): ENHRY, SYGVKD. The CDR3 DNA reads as TGTGCCATCAGTGAGTTGGTGGGGGCACCCTATGGCTACACCTTC. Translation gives CAISELVGAPYGYTF.

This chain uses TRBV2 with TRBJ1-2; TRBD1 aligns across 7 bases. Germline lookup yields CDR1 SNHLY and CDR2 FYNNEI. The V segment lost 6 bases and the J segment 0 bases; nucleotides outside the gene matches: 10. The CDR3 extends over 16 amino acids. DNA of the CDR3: TGTGCCAGCAGCGCCCGACAGGGCCTTTCTAACTATGGCTACACCTTC. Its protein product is CASSARQGLSNYGYTF. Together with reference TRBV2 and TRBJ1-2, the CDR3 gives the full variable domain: EPEVTQTPSHQVTQMGQEVILRCVPISNHLYFYWYRQILGQKVEFLVSFYNNEISEKSEIFDDQFSVERPDGSNFTLKIRSTKLEDSAMYFCASSARQGLSNYGYTFGSGTRLTVV.

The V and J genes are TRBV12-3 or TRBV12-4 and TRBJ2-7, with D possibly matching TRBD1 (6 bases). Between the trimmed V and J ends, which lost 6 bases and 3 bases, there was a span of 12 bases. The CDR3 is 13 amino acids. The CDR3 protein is CASRFGQYYEQYF. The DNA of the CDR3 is TGTGCCAGCAGATTTGGACAGTACTACGAGCAGTACTTC.

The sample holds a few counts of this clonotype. DNA for the CDR3: TGTGCCAGCAGTGAGGCCGGTGGTATCGGCCCAGATACGCAGTATTTT. Protein: CASSEAGGIGPDTQYF. J is TRBJ2-3 and V is TRBV6-1; D gene ambiguous. The CDR3 loop spans 16 amino acids. Trimming shortened V by 3 bases and J by 4 bases, and 17 bases separated the two germline ends. Germline CDR1 is MNHNS and CDR2 is SASEGT.

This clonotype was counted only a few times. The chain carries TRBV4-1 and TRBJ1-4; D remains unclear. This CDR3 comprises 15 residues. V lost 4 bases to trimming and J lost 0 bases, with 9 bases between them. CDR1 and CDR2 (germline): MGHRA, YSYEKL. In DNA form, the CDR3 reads TGCGCCAGCAGCCCTGGGGAAGCAACTAATGAAAAACTGTTTTTT. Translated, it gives CASSPGEATNEKLFF.

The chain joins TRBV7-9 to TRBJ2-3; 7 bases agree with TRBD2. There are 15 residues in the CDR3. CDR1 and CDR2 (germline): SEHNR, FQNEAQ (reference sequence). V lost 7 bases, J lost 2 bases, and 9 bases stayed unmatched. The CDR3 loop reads CASKKRGVNTDTQYF. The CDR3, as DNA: TGTGCCAGCAAAAAACGGGGGGTGAACACAGATACGCAGTATTTT.

The CDR3 sequence is CASSLVAGGGTDTQYF. The CDR3 DNA reads as TGTGCCAGCAGCTTAGTAGCGGGGGGGGGCACAGATACGCAGTATTTT. The V gene is TRBV11-3, the J gene TRBJ2-3; 11 bases agree with TRBD2. Unmatched junction bases numbered 1, after V lost 1 base and J lost 1 base. The CDR3 consists of 16 residues. Germline CDR1 reads SGHNT; CDR2 reads YENEEA.

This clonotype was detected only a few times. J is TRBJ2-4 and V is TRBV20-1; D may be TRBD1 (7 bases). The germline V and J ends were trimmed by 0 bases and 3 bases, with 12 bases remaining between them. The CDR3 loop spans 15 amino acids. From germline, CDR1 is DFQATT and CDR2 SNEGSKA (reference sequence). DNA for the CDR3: TGCAGTGCTAGAGATTCCCAGGGGGGCAAAAACATTCAGTACTTC. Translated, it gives CSARDSQGGKNIQYF.

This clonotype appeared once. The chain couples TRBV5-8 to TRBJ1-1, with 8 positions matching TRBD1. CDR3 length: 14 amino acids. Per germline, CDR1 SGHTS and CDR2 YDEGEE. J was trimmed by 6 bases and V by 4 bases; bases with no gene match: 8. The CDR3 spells CASSLQGGSAEAFF. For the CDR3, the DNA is TGTGCCAGCAGCCTACAGGGGGGATCAGCTGAAGCTTTCTTT.

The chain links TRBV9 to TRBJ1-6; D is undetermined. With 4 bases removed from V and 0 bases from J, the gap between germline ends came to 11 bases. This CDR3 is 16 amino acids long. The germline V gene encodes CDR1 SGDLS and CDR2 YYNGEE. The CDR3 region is CASSQNPYSYNSPLHF. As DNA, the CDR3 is TGTGCCAGCAGCCAAAACCCCTACTCCTATAATTCACCCCTCCACTTT.

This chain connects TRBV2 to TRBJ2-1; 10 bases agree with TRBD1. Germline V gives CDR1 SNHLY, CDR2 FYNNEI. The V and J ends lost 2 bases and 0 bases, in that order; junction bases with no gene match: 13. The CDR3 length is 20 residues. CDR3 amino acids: CASSELTGGWLLGSYNEQFF. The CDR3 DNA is TGTGCCAGCAGTGAACTGACAGGGGGCTGGTTACTAGGCTCCTACAATGAGCAGTTCTTC.